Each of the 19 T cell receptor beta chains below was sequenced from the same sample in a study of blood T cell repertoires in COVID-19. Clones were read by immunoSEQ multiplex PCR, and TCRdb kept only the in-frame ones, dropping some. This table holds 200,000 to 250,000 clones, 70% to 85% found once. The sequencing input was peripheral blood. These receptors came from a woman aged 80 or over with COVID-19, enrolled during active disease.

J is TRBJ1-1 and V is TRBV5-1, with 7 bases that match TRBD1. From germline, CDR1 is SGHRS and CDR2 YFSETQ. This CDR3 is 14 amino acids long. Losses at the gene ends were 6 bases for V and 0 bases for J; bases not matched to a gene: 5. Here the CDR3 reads CASTEGQLNTEAFF. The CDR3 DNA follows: TGCGCCAGCACTGAGGGACAGTTGAACACTGAAGCTTTCTTT.

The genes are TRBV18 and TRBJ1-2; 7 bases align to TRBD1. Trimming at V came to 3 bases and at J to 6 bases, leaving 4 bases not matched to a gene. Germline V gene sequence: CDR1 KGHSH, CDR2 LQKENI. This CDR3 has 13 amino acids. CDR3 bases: TGTGCCAGCTCACCCCGCGGACAGGATGGCTACACCTTC. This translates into CASSPRGQDGYTF. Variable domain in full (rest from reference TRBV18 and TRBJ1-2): NAGVMQNPRHLVRRRGQEARLRCSPMKGHSHVYWYRQLPEEGLKFMVYLQKENIIDESGMPKERFSAEFPKEGPSILRIQQVVRGDSAAYFCASSPRGQDGYTFGSGTRLTVV.

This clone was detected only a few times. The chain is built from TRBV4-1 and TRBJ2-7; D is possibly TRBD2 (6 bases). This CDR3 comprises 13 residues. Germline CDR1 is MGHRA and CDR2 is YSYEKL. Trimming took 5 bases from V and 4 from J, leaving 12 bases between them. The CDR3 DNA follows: TGCGCCAGCAGCGAAAGGACTATTTACGAGCAGTACTTC. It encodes CASSERTIYEQYF.

CDR3 sequence reads: CAISGADREAFF. CDR3 in DNA: TGTGCCATCAGTGGGGCGGACAGGGAAGCTTTCTTT. The chain joins TRBV10-3 to TRBJ1-1; TRBD1 aligns across 7 bases. In germline, CDR1 is ENHRY, CDR2 SYGVKD. V lost 4 bases to trimming and J lost 8 bases; unmatched junction nucleotides: 4. There are 12 residues in the CDR3.

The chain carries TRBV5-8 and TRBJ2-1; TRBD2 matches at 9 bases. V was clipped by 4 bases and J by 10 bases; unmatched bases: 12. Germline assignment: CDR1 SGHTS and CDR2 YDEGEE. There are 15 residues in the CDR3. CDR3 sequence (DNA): TGTGCCAGCAGCCTCCTTCCAGCGGGGGGATGGGAGCAGTTCTTC. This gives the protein CASSLLPAGGWEQFF.

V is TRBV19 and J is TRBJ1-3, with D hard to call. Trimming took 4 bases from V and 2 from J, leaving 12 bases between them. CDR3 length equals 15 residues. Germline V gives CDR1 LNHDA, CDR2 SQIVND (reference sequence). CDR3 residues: CASSTRKAAGNTIYF. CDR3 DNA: TGTGCCAGTAGTACCCGAAAAGCCGCTGGAAACACCATATATTTT. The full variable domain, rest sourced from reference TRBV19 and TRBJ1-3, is DGGITQSPKYLFRKEGQNVTLSCEQNLNHDAMYWYRQDPGQGLRLIYYSQIVNDFQKGDIAEGYSVSREKKESFPLTVTSAQKNPTAFYLCASSTRKAAGNTIYFGEGSWLTVV.

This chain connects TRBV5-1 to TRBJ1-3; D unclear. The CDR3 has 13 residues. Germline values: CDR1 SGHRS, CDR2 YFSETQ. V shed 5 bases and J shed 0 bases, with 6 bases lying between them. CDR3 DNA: TGCGCCAGCAGTTGGAGCTCTGGAAACACCATATATTTT. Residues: CASSWSSGNTIYF.

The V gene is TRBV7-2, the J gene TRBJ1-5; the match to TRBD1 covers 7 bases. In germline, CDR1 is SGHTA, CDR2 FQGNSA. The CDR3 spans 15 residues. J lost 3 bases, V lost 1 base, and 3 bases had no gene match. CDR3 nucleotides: TGTGCCAGCAGCTTAGGGGACAGCGTCAATCAGCCCCAGCATTTT. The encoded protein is CASSLGDSVNQPQHF.

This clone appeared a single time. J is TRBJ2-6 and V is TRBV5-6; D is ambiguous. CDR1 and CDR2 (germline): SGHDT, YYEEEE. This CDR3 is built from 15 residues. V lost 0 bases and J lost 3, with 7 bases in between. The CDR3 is CASSLAGFGANVLTF. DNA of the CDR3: TGTGCCAGCAGCTTGGCCGGTTTTGGGGCCAACGTCCTGACTTTC.

The CDR3: CASSPGPTEAFF. Here the CDR3 DNA reads TGTGCCAGCAGCCCAGGGCCAACTGAAGCTTTCTTT. This rearrangement joins TRBV6-6 to TRBJ1-1; maybe TRBD1 (5 bases). With 6 bases removed from V and 5 bases from J, the gap between germline ends came to 10 bases. There are 12 residues in the CDR3. CDR1 is MNHNY and CDR2 is SVGAGI in the germline V gene (reference sequence).

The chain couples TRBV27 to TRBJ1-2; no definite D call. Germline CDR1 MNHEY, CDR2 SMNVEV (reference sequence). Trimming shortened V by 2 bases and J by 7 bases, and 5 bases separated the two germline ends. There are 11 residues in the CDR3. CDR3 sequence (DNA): TGTGCCAGCAGTTTACGGGGTGGCTACACCTTC. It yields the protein CASSLRGGYTF.

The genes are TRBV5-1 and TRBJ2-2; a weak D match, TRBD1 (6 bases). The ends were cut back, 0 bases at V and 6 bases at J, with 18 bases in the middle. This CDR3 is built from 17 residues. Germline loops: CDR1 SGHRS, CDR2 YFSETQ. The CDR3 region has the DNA TGCGCCAGCAGCTTGGCCCAGGGGTTAGGGCAGGCCGGGGAGCTGTTTTTT. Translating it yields CASSLAQGLGQAGELFF.

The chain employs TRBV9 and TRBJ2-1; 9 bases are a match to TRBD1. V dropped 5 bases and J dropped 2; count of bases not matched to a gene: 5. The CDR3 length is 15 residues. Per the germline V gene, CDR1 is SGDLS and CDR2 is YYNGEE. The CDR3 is CASSEGQGTYNEQFF. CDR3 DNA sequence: TGTGCCAGCAGTGAAGGACAGGGGACCTACAATGAGCAGTTCTTC.

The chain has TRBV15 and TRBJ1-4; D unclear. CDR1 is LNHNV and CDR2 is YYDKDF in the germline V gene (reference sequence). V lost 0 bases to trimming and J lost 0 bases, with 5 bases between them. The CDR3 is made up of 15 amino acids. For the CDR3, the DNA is TGTGCCACCAGCAGAGATCAGTCAACTAATGAAAAACTGTTTTTT. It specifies CATSRDQSTNEKLFF.

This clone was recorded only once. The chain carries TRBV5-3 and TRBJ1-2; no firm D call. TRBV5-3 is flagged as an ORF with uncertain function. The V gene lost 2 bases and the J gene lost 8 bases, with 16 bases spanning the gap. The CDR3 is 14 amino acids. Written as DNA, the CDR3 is TGTGCCAGAAGCTTAGAGGGTACCCTCGACGGCTACACCTTC. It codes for CARSLEGTLDGYTF.

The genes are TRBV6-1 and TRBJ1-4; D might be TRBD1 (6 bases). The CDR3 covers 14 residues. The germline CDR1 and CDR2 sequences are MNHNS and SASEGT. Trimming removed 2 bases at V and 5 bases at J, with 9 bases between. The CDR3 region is CASSEMGANEKLFF. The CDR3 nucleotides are TGTGCCAGCAGTGAAATGGGGGCGAATGAAAAACTGTTTTTT.

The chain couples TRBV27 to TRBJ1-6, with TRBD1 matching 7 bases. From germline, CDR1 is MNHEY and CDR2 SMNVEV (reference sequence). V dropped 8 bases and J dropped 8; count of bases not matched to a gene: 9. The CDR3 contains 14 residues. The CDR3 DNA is TGTGCCAGCGGGAAAGCAGGGGGATATTCACCCCTCCACTTT. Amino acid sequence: CASGKAGGYSPLHF.

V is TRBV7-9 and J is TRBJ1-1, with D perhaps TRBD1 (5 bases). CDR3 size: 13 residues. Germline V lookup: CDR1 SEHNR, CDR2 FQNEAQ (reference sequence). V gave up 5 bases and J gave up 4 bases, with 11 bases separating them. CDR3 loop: CASSPGDSTEAFF. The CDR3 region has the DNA TGTGCCAGCAGCCCCGGAGACAGCACTGAAGCTTTCTTT.

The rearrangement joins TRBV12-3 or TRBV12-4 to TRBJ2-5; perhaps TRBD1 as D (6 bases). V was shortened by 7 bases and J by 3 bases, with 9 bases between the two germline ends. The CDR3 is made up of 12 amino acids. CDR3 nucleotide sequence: TGTGCCAGCACCAGGGACAAAGAGACCCAGTACTTC. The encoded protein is CASTRDKETQYF.